This entry lists 22 T cell receptor beta chains sequenced from one sample in a study of blood T cell repertoires in COVID-19. Some clones are missing from TCRdb's copy, which holds only in-frame ones; the method was immunoSEQ multiplex PCR. The sample contains about 160,000 clones, roughly 89% of which appear only once. Sequencing used peripheral blood. These TCRs come from a woman in her sixties who had recovered from COVID-19.

The V and J genes are TRBV19 and TRBJ2-5, with D maybe TRBD1 (5 bases). This CDR3 has 14 residues. Germline loops: CDR1 LNHDA, CDR2 SQIVND (reference sequence). The V end was cut by 5 bases, the J end by 4 bases, with 14 bases between. CDR3 sequence (DNA): TGTGCCAGTAGTCCAGGGCCTGGGCGAGAGACCCAGTACTTC. Translated: CASSPGPGRETQYF.

The rearrangement links TRBV29-1 to TRBJ2-1; 9 bases line up with TRBD1. The V and J ends lost 3 bases and 8 bases, in that order; junction bases with no gene match: 14. The CDR3 length is 16 residues. Germline V gene data show CDR1 as SQVTM and CDR2 as ANQGSEA. CDR3 nucleotides: TGCAGCGTTGACCTCCCCGGGACAGGGCTTCAGGATGAGCAGTTCTTC. This gives the protein CSVDLPGTGLQDEQFF.

The V call is TRBV18, the J call TRBJ1-6; possible D gene TRBD1, 6 bases. Trimming took 4 bases from V and 2 from J, leaving 18 bases between them. Per the germline V gene, CDR1 is KGHSH and CDR2 is LQKENI. CDR3 length equals 18 residues. CDR3 sequence (DNA): TGTGCCAGCTCACACCTGGACAGTCTTCGCCCCTATAATTCACCCCTCCACTTT. Translation: CASSHLDSLRPYNSPLHF.

The V and J genes are TRBV14 and TRBJ1-1, with D perhaps matching TRBD1 (6 bases). With 0 bases removed from V and 8 bases from J, the gap between germline ends came to 13 bases. The length of the CDR3 is 14 residues. CDR1 SGHDN and CDR2 FVKESK come from the germline V gene. CDR3 DNA: TGTGCCAGCAGCCAAGAAGGGGGTTTCAGGGAAGCTTTCTTT. It encodes CASSQEGGFREAFF. The full variable domain, rest sourced from reference TRBV14 and TRBJ1-1, is EAGVTQFPSHSVIEKGQTVTLRCDPISGHDNLYWYRRVMGKEIKFLLHFVKESKQDESGMPNNRFLAERTGGTYSTLKVQPAELEDSGVYFCASSQEGGFREAFFGQGTRLTVV.

The count of this clone is one. The chain employs TRBV9 and TRBJ2-1; D perhaps matches TRBD1 (5 bases). Between the trimmed V and J ends, which lost 0 bases and 8 bases, there was a span of 9 bases. From germline, CDR1 is SGDLS and CDR2 YYNGEE. The CDR3 is made up of 13 amino acids. The DNA of the CDR3 is TGTGCCAGCAGCGTAGAGGGGTCCCATGAGCAGTTCTTC. It specifies CASSVEGSHEQFF.

This chain joins TRBV2 and TRBJ2-5; D is unclear. V was shortened by 4 bases and J by 13 bases, with 13 bases between the two germline ends. This CDR3 is built from 11 residues. Germline CDR1 SNHLY, CDR2 FYNNEI. The CDR3, as DNA: TGTGCCAGCAGTGGAGCAGGCGCAGGGTACTTC. Residues: CASSGAGAGYF.

V and J are TRBV7-3 and TRBJ1-3; no clear D gene. CDR1 is SGHTA, CDR2 FQGTGA, per germline. V was pared by 5 bases and J by 4 bases, with 9 bases between. The length of the CDR3 is 13 residues. The CDR3 region is CASSKGVGNTIYF. CDR3 coding DNA: TGTGCCAGCAGCAAAGGAGTGGGAAACACCATATATTTT.

V gene TRBV4-2 combines with J gene TRBJ2-5; a weak D match, TRBD2 (5 bases). Between the trimmed V and J ends, which lost 0 bases and 2 bases, there was a span of 13 bases. The CDR3 runs to 16 residues. Per germline, CDR1 LGHNA and CDR2 YNFKEQ. The DNA for the CDR3 is TGTGCCAGCAGCCAAGAACGCTCGTCGGGGCAAGAGACCCAGTACTTC. Its protein is CASSQERSSGQETQYF.

This chain connects TRBV9 to TRBJ1-2; 9 bases agree with TRBD1. CDR3 size: 14 residues. The ends lost 2 bases at V and 6 bases at J; junction bases unmatched: 5. Per the germline V gene, CDR1 is SGDLS and CDR2 is YYNGEE. Here the CDR3 reads CASSVTGQGNGYTF. The DNA for the CDR3 is TGTGCCAGCAGCGTGACCGGACAGGGGAATGGCTACACCTTC.

J is TRBJ1-2 and V is TRBV18; no definite D call. Germline V CDR1 and CDR2: KGHSH, LQKENI. The V gene lost 5 bases and the J gene lost 4 bases, with 11 bases spanning the gap. The CDR3 runs 13 residues. CDR3 in amino acids: CASSEGGVYGYTF. The DNA for the CDR3 is TGTGCCAGCTCAGAGGGCGGAGTCTATGGCTACACCTTC.

The rearrangement links TRBV10-3 to TRBJ2-7, with 10 positions matching TRBD1. J was trimmed by 6 bases and V by 10 bases; bases with no gene match: 9. This CDR3 is 13 amino acids long. The germline V gene has CDR1 ENHRY and CDR2 SYGVKD. CDR3: CASGAGQGREQYF. CDR3 bases: TGTGCCAGCGGCGCGGGACAGGGGCGCGAGCAGTACTTC.

V is TRBV6-5 and J is TRBJ2-3; a weak D match, TRBD1 (7 bases). Germline values: CDR1 MNHEY, CDR2 SVGAGI. V lost 0 bases, J lost 3 bases, and 10 bases lay in between. The CDR3 extends over 15 amino acids. The CDR3 nucleotides are TGTGCCAGCAGTTACTCACAGGGGAGGACAGATACGCAGTATTTT. This encodes CASSYSQGRTDTQYF.

The V gene is TRBV15, the J gene TRBJ2-1, with TRBD1 identical over 7 bases. V lost 4 bases, J lost 0 bases, and 3 bases stayed unmatched. CDR3 length: 15 amino acids. CDR1 and CDR2 (germline): LNHNV, YYDKDF (reference sequence). In DNA form, the CDR3 reads TGTGCCACCAGCAAGACAGGGCCCTCCTACAATGAGCAGTTCTTC. It codes for CATSKTGPSYNEQFF. Combining the CDR3 with reference TRBV15 and TRBJ2-1 gives the whole variable domain DAMVIQNPRYQVTQFGKPVTLSCSQTLNHNVMYWYQQKSSQAPKLLFHYYDKDFNNEADTPDNFQSRRPNTSFCFLDIRSPGLGDTAMYLCATSKTGPSYNEQFFGPGTRLTVL.

This clone was observed a single time. This sequence joins TRBV7-9 and TRBJ2-2; 7 bases match TRBD2. There are 14 residues in the CDR3. With 5 bases clipped from V and 6 bases from J, the junction kept 6 bases outside the gene matches. Germline CDR1 is SEHNR and CDR2 is FQNEAQ (reference sequence). The CDR3 coding sequence is TGTGCCAGCAGCCCCCGTCGGGGGGCCGGGGAGCTGTTTTTT. The encoded protein is CASSPRRGAGELFF.

This chain links TRBV10-3 with TRBJ1-1, with 7 positions matching TRBD1. Germline trimming cut 6 bases from V and 6 bases from J; bases unmatched to any gene: 7. This CDR3 contains 13 residues. Looked up from germline, CDR1 is ENHRY and CDR2 is SYGVKD. As DNA, the CDR3 is TGTGCCATCAGGGGGACAGTTAAGGCTGAAGCTTTCTTT. It specifies CAIRGTVKAEAFF.

The chain combines TRBV19 with TRBJ2-3; a weak D match, TRBD1 (5 bases). V lost 1 base, J lost 0 bases, and 8 bases lay in between. CDR1 is LNHDA and CDR2 is SQIVND in the germline V gene (reference sequence). CDR3 size: 15 residues. The CDR3: CASSIGQYSTDTQYF. CDR3 sequence (DNA): TGTGCCAGTAGTATAGGACAGTATAGCACAGATACGCAGTATTTT.

The genes are TRBV5-1 and TRBJ1-2; perhaps TRBD1 as D (6 bases). The CDR3 extends over 15 amino acids. Germline lookup yields CDR1 SGHRS and CDR2 YFSETQ. V was cut by 0 bases and J by 3 bases, with 12 bases left in between. The CDR3 is CASSLGSTGYYGYTF. In nucleotides, the CDR3 is TGCGCCAGCAGCTTGGGCTCGACAGGTTACTATGGCTACACCTTC.

The V and J genes are TRBV29-1 and TRBJ2-2; TRBD2 aligns across 8 bases. CDR3 size: 14 residues. V shed 7 bases, J shed 4 bases, and the junction held 8 bases outside the gene matches. Germline-derived CDR1 and CDR2 are SQVTM and ANQGSEA. DNA of the CDR3: TGCAGCGCGGGGGGACTAGTGGGCACCGGGGAGCTGTTTTTT. Protein: CSAGGLVGTGELFF.

The chain recombines TRBV2 with TRBJ1-1, with D possibly being TRBD1 (5 bases). CDR3 length: 12 amino acids. CDR1 and CDR2 (germline): SNHLY, FYNNEI. V lost 2 bases to trimming and J lost 8 bases, with 9 bases between them. DNA for the CDR3: TGTGCCAGCAGTGAAAGTAACAGGGAAGCTTTCTTT. Translating gives CASSESNREAFF.

The V gene is TRBV2, the J gene TRBJ1-2, with a tentative D call TRBD1 (6 bases). Trimming pared 6 bases from V and 8 bases from J, leaving 13 bases between. Germline assignment: CDR1 SNHLY and CDR2 FYNNEI. The CDR3 is 12 amino acids. CDR3 protein: CASSYQGLGYTF. The CDR3 bases are TGTGCCAGCAGCTACCAGGGGCTAGGCTACACCTTC.

V and J are TRBV7-9 and TRBJ2-3; maybe TRBD2 (6 bases). CDR1 and CDR2 (germline): SEHNR, FQNEAQ (reference sequence). V was clipped by 10 bases and J by 2 bases, with 13 bases between them. There are 13 residues in the CDR3. CDR3: CATSGGYTDTQYF. The CDR3, as DNA: TGTGCCACCTCTGGGGGGTACACAGATACGCAGTATTTT.

The rearrangement links TRBV28 to TRBJ2-1; TRBD1 aligns across 9 bases. Germline lookup yields CDR1 MDHEN and CDR2 SYDVKM. J gave up 4 bases and V 6 bases, and 7 bases lay outside the gene matches. This CDR3 is built from 15 residues. CDR3 region: CASRPGTGQYNEQFF. DNA for the CDR3: TGTGCCAGCAGACCCGGGACAGGGCAATACAATGAGCAGTTCTTC.